This TCR beta chain was obtained from a study of vaccination effects on CD4 cells after COVID-19. Repertoires were generated with immunoSEQ multiplex PCR, while TCRdb's copy carries only in-frame clones and drops some. The table has approximately 66,000 clones, roughly 80% seen once. Regarding the study as a whole: Long after vaccination, the clones induced by infection and by vaccine shrank markedly in size.

The table lists this clone with a count of one. Its target is unknown. This CDR3 is built from 14 residues. Germline trimming cut 6 bases from V and 5 bases from J; bases unmatched to any gene: 9. Germline CDR1 reads MNHEY; CDR2 reads SVGAGI. Following culture for roughly 10 days, CD4+ T cells were isolated. Each person got two doses of an mRNA SARS-CoV-2 vaccine, BNT162b2 or mRNA-1273. This receptor was identified in a human donor who received a COVID-19 vaccine. The chain carries TRBV6-5 and TRBJ1-2; 7 positions agree with TRBD1. The sample here was CD4+ T cells from PBMCs cultured without peptide, taken after COVID-19 vaccination. The CDR3 sequence is CASSQDRRGYGYTF. The CDR3 coding sequence is TGTGCCAGCAGCCAGGACAGGAGGGGTTATGGCTACACCTTC.